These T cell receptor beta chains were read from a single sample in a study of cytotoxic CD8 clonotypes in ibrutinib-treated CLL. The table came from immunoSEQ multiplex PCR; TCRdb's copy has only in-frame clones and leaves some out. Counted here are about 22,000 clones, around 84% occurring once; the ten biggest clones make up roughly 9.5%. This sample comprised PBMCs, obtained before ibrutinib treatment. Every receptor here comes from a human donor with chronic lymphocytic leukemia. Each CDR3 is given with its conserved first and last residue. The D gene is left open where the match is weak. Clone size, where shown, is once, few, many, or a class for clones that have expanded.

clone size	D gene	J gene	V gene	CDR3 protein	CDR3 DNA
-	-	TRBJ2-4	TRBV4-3	CASSQDTVSAKNIQYF	TGCGCCAGCAGCCAAGATACGGTCTCGGCCAAAAACATTCAGTACTTC
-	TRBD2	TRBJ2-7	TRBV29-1	CSVTSGAYEQYF	TGCAGCGTTACCAGCGGGGCCTACGAGCAGTACTTC
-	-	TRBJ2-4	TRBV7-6	CASINKSQNIQYF	TGTGCCAGCATCAACAAGTCCCAGAACATTCAGTACTTC
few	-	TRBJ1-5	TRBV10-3	CAISESSGVGNQPQHF	TGTGCCATCAGTGAGTCTAGTGGGGTTGGTAATCAGCCCCAGCATTTT
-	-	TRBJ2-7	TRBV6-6	CASSPTGEVYEQYF	TGTGCCAGCAGCCCTACAGGGGAGGTTTACGAGCAGTACTTC
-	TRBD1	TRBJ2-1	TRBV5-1	CASSLRTGGHEQFF	TGCGCCAGCAGCTTAAGGACAGGGGGCCATGAGCAGTTCTTC
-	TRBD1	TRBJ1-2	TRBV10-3	CAINPTGRTYGYTF	TGTGCCATCAACCCGACAGGGAGAACCTATGGCTACACCTTC
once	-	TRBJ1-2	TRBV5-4	CASSLGRLGGYGYTF	TGTGCCAGCAGCTTGGGGCGCTTGGGAGGCTATGGCTACACCTTC
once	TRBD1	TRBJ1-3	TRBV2	CASSGSGTEGNTIYF	TGTGCCAGCAGTGGGTCCGGGACAGAAGGAAACACCATATATTTT
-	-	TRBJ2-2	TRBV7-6	CASSPRAGTVGTEELFF	TGTGCCAGCAGCCCTAGGGCGGGGACAGTAGGAACCGAGGAGCTGTTTTTT
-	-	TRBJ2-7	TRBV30	CAWSPPGYEQYF	TGTGCCTGGAGTCCACCCGGTTACGAGCAGTACTTC
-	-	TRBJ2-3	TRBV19	CASSIGGIEFTDTQYF	TGTGCCAGTAGTATAGGAGGGATCGAATTCACAGATACGCAGTATTTT
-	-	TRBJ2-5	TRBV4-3	CASSQVALGGGQTQYF	TGCGCCAGCAGCCAAGTGGCCTTGGGGGGCGGGCAGACCCAGTACTTC
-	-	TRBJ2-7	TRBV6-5	CASSSLTAYEQYF	TGTGCCAGCAGTTCGTTGACAGCCTACGAGCAGTACTTC
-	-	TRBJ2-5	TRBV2	CASSELRLGQETQYF	TGTGCCAGCAGTGAACTCCGGTTGGGGCAAGAGACCCAGTACTTC
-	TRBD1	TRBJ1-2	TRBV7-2	CASSLTLAQGAFGYTF	TGTGCCAGCAGCTTAACGTTAGCACAGGGGGCATTCGGCTACACCTTC
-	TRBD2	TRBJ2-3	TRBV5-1	CASSLGGTSGADTQYF	TGCGCCAGCAGCTTGGGTGGGACTAGCGGAGCCGATACGCAGTATTTT
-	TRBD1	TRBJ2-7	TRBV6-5	CASSYSGTEYEQYF	TGTGCCAGCAGTTACTCGGGGACAGAGTACGAGCAGTACTTC
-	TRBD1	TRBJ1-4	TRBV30	CAYTGGENEKLFF	TGTGCCTACACAGGGGGGGAGAATGAAAAACTGTTTTTT
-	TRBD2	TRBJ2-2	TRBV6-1	CASSELGLAGGPTGELFF	TGTGCCAGCAGTGAGTTGGGACTAGCGGGAGGGCCCACCGGGGAGCTGTTTTTT
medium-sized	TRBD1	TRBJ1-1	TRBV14	CASSQADRENTEAFF	TGTGCCAGCAGCCAAGCCGACAGGGAGAACACTGAAGCTTTCTTT
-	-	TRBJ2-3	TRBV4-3	CASSQDSGIDTQYF	TGCGCCAGCAGCCAAGATAGCGGAATAGATACGCAGTATTTT
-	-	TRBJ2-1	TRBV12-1	CASSSPSSASSYNEQFF	TGTGCCAGCAGCTCGCCATCTAGCGCCAGCTCCTACAATGAGCAGTTCTTC
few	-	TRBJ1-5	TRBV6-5	CASRRDSSQPQHF	TGTGCCAGCAGGCGTGACAGTTCTCAGCCCCAGCATTTT
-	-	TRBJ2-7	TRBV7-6	CASSSSSYEQYF	TGTGCCAGCAGCTCTTCCTCCTACGAGCAGTACTTC
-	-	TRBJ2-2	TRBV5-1	CASKVRAAGELFF	TGCGCCAGCAAAGTCCGGGCGGCCGGGGAGCTGTTTTTT
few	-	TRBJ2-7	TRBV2	CASAPSYEQYF	TGTGCCAGCGCGCCCAGCTACGAGCAGTACTTC
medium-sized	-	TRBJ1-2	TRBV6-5	CASSAGDGGYTF	TGTGCCAGCAGTGCAGGGGACGGCGGCTACACCTTC
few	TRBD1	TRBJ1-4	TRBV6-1	CASIFGDRAREKLFF	TGTGCCAGCATTTTCGGAGACAGGGCGCGAGAAAAACTGTTTTTT
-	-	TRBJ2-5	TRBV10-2	CASSWARETQYF	TGCGCCAGCAGTTGGGCCCGGGAGACCCAGTACTTC
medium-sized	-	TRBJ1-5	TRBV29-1	CSVLIGGSSNQPQHF	TGCAGCGTTCTGATCGGTGGCAGTAGCAATCAGCCCCAGCATTTT
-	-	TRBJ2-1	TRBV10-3	CAISELRSGPHNNEQFF	TGTGCCATCAGTGAGTTGAGATCCGGGCCTCACAACAATGAGCAGTTCTTC